The clone carrying this TCR beta chain has a count of ten or more. Antigen specificity is unknown. Starting from genomic DNA, TCR beta CDR3 was amplified through two-round multiplex PCR. Primers specific to each TRBV and TRBJ gene were used in first-round PCR. TCRdb re-called the multiplex PCR reads through MiXCR, storing one row per CDR3 protein. The profile covers some 39,000 distinct CDR3 sequences, with approximately 25% appearing a single time and 25% to 30% taken by the ten largest. The sample originates from a study of prognosis after radiotherapy for stage I lung cancer. About the research overall: Roughly 14 of the patients presented with newly diagnosed primary stage I lung tumors; a few had oligometastatic NSCLC following surgical resection of the primary tumor.

Assessment by CT and PET/CT found all patients node-negative, and none had prior chemotherapy, radiotherapy or other malignancies. With 4 bases clipped from V and 8 bases from J, the junction kept 13 bases outside the gene matches. Per the germline V gene, CDR1 is MNHNS and CDR2 is SASEGT. The CDR3 totals 16 residues. Findings of the study overall: Before stereotactic body radiation therapy the median unique TCR clone count was 10,088, and afterwards it fell to more than 5,500.

The sequence came from a donor aged 50 or older with non-small cell lung cancer. The genes are TRBV6-1 and TRBJ2-3, with 9 bases identical to TRBD1. The sequencing here drew on PBMCs, taken before or after stereotactic body radiation therapy (not recorded which). The CDR3 sequence: CASSAGTGTITGTQYF. CDR3 DNA: TGTGCCAGCAGTGCCGGGACAGGGACAATAACCGGTACGCAGTATTTT.